Shown below are 14 T cell receptor beta chains from a single sample sequenced in a study of radiotherapy plus CTLA-4 blockade in lung cancer. TCRdb's copy holds only in-frame clones and misses some; the assay was immunoSEQ multiplex PCR. Of more than 95,000 clones listed, about 77% were seen once; the top ten hold roughly 5%. This sample comprised peripheral blood, obtained from a patient treated with radiotherapy plus ipilimumab. These receptors were taken from a human donor with non-small cell lung cancer who had a partial response to radiotherapy plus ipilimumab.

This chain's CDR3 is CASSEIRGSQPQHF. As DNA, the CDR3 is TGTGCCAGCAGTGAAATCAGGGGTTCGCAGCCCCAGCATTTT. V gene TRBV6-1 combines with J gene TRBJ1-5; D is perhaps TRBD1 (6 bases). This CDR3 contains 14 residues. CDR1 and CDR2 from the germline V gene are MNHNS and SASEGT. Deletions cut 2 bases from V and 7 bases from J, with 12 bases between.

The CDR3 nucleotides are TGCAGCGTTGCCTGGCGGGGCGGGAGAGGCGAGCAGTACTTC. Residues: CSVAWRGGRGEQYF. The rearrangement joins TRBV29-1 to TRBJ2-7, with TRBD2 matching 7 bases. Unmatched junction bases numbered 12, after V lost 4 bases and J lost 6 bases. The CDR3 sequence is 14 residues long. The V gene's germline CDR1 is SQVTM and CDR2 ANQGSEA.

This chain connects TRBV18 to TRBJ1-4; D perhaps matches TRBD1 (5 bases). The V gene lost 2 bases and the J gene lost 0 bases, with 10 bases spanning the gap. The length of the CDR3 is 16 residues. The germline V gene encodes CDR1 KGHSH and CDR2 LQKENI. In DNA form, the CDR3 reads TGTGCCAGCTCACCAGGCAGGGCCGCAACTAATGAAAAACTGTTTTTT. Translation: CASSPGRAATNEKLFF.

The rearrangement links TRBV5-6 to TRBJ1-2, with D possibly being TRBD1 (6 bases). Trimming removed 1 base from V and 6 bases from J, with 10 bases in between. The CDR3 sequence is 13 residues long. Germline lookup yields CDR1 SGHDT and CDR2 YYEEEE. CDR3 protein: CASSLRSGDGYTF. In DNA form, the CDR3 reads TGTGCCAGCAGCTTGCGGTCAGGGGATGGCTACACCTTC.

The chain employs TRBV9 and TRBJ2-1; 8 nucleotides match TRBD1. The CDR3 loop spans 16 amino acids. The germline CDR1 and CDR2 sequences are SGDLS and YYNGEE. After removal of 3 bases from V and 4 bases from J, the junction contained 9 bases not matched to a gene. CDR3 coding DNA: TGTGCCAGCAGCGCCCCCGGGACAGGATTATACAATGAGCAGTTCTTC. Its translation is CASSAPGTGLYNEQFF.

The chain links TRBV4-1 to TRBJ1-4, with D hard to call. Trimming left V 1 base short and J 12 bases short, with 6 bases between. The length of the CDR3 is 11 residues. Per germline, CDR1 MGHRA and CDR2 YSYEKL. CDR3 region: CASSQGVELFF. In nucleotides, the CDR3 is TGCGCCAGCAGCCAAGGAGTGGAACTGTTTTTT.

The V call is TRBV9, the J call TRBJ2-5; 9 nucleotides line up with TRBD2. Germline V gene sequence: CDR1 SGDLS, CDR2 YYNGEE. The V and J ends lost 3 bases and 4 bases, in that order; junction bases with no gene match: 13. The CDR3 covers 17 residues. This CDR3 reads CASSEGGLAGVGETQYF. The CDR3 DNA sequence: TGTGCCAGCAGCGAGGGAGGGTTAGCGGGAGTTGGAGAGACCCAGTACTTC.

This chain connects TRBV30 to TRBJ1-5; D gene ambiguous. Germline V gene data show CDR1 as GTSNPN and CDR2 as SVGIG (reference sequence). Between the trimmed V and J ends, which lost 2 bases and 4 bases, there was a span of 12 bases. CDR3 length: 14 amino acids. CDR3 sequence: CAWSRTSGNQPQHF. Here the CDR3 DNA reads TGTGCCTGGAGTCGCACTTCGGGGAATCAGCCCCAGCATTTT.

The V and J genes are TRBV5-6 and TRBJ1-4; no reliable D call. The germline gives CDR1 SGHDT, CDR2 YYEEEE. V gave up 0 bases and J gave up 0 bases, with 9 bases separating them. CDR3 size: 16 residues. The CDR3 coding sequence is TGTGCCAGCAGCTTGGAAGGACTTGCAACTAATGAAAAACTGTTTTTT. It yields the protein CASSLEGLATNEKLFF.

The count of this clone is one. At one boundary the junction diverges from the germline segment, which might be a read error. CDR3 protein: CSAELAGGYNEQFF. CDR3 DNA: TGCAGCGCTGAACTAGCGGGAGGGTACAATGAGCAGTTCTTC. The gene calls are TRBV29-1 and TRBJ2-1, with 13 bases fitting TRBD2. CDR1 is SQVTM, CDR2 ANQGSEA, per germline. CDR3 length equals 14 residues.

J is TRBJ2-3 and V is TRBV9; 11 bases are a match to TRBD2. The CDR3 runs to 14 residues. The germline V gene has CDR1 SGDLS and CDR2 YYNGEE. V shed 4 bases and J 4 bases; nucleotides not matched to a gene: 2. CDR3 in DNA: TGTGCCAGCAGCACTAGCGGGAGCGCAGATACGCAGTATTTT. Residues: CASSTSGSADTQYF.

The chain combines TRBV7-3 with TRBJ2-1; the match to TRBD1 covers 9 bases. This CDR3 comprises 15 residues. V gave up 5 bases and J gave up 6 bases; unmatched junction bases: 8. Per germline, CDR1 SGHTA and CDR2 FQGTGA. CDR3 coding DNA: TGTGCCAGCAGCCCGGGACAGGGTTTACTCAATGAGCAGTTCTTC. Its translation: CASSPGQGLLNEQFF.

This chain uses TRBV5-4 with TRBJ2-5; TRBD2 agrees at 12 bases. V lost 4 bases, J lost 5 bases, and 18 bases stayed unmatched. Germline CDR1 SGHNT, CDR2 YYREEE (reference sequence). CDR3 length: 19 residues. CDR3 sequence: CASSRGGTSGRYPKETQYF. DNA for the CDR3: TGTGCCAGCAGCCGGGGGGGGACTAGCGGGCGGTACCCCAAGGAGACCCAGTACTTC.

About this clone itself: Other DNA sequences within the sample encode an identical CDR3. This chain joins TRBV30 and TRBJ2-7, with D possibly being TRBD1 (6 bases). CDR1 GTSNPN and CDR2 SVGIG come from the germline V gene (reference sequence). The CDR3 has 13 residues. V was pared by 3 bases and J by 2 bases, with 11 bases between. The CDR3 DNA reads TGTGCCTGGAGCCGGGACATGGCCTACGAGCAGTACTTC. It yields the protein CAWSRDMAYEQYF.